This TCR beta chain was retrieved from a study of PD-1 blockade in mismatch repair-deficient tumors. On the study more broadly: All were previously treated, progressing patients with about 12 mismatch repair-deficient cancer types. Study-level findings and limits: Tumor-resident clones, often absent from pretreatment blood, expanded after pembrolizumab and then contracted.

Clones were sequenced by immunoSEQ multiplex PCR, and TCRdb holds only the in-frame ones, with some missing. This table has more than 90,000 clones, around 80% appearing once. Every patient had mismatch repair deficiency by PCR or immunohistochemistry. V was cut by 2 bases and J by 5 bases, with 3 bases left in between. The CDR3 is made up of 12 amino acids. Germline lookup yields CDR1 LNHDA and CDR2 SQIVND (reference sequence). Comments on this clone: What it recognizes is unknown.

The TCR comes from an adult with mismatch repair-deficient cancer. The gene calls are TRBV19 and TRBJ2-2; the D is unclear. The specimen was peripheral blood, collected about 13 months after starting pembrolizumab. DNA for the CDR3: TGTGCCAGTAGTATATCTACCGGGGAGCTGTTTTTT. Protein: CASSISTGELFF.